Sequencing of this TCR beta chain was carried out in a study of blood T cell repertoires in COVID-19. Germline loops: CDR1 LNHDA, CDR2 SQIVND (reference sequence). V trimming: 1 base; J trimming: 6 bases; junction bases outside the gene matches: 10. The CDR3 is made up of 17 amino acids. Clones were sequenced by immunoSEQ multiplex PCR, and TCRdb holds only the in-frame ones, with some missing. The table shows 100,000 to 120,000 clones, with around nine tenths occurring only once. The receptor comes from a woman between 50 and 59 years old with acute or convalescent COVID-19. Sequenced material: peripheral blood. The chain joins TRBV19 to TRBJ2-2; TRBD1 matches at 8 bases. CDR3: CASSIGTGRFRPGELFF. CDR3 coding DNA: TGTGCCAGTAGTATAGGGACAGGGAGATTCCGACCCGGGGAGCTGTTTTTT. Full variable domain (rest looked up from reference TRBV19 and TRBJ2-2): DGGITQSPKYLFRKEGQNVTLSCEQNLNHDAMYWYRQDPGQGLRLIYYSQIVNDFQKGDIAEGYSVSREKKESFPLTVTSAQKNPTAFYLCASSIGTGRFRPGELFFGEGSRLTVL.